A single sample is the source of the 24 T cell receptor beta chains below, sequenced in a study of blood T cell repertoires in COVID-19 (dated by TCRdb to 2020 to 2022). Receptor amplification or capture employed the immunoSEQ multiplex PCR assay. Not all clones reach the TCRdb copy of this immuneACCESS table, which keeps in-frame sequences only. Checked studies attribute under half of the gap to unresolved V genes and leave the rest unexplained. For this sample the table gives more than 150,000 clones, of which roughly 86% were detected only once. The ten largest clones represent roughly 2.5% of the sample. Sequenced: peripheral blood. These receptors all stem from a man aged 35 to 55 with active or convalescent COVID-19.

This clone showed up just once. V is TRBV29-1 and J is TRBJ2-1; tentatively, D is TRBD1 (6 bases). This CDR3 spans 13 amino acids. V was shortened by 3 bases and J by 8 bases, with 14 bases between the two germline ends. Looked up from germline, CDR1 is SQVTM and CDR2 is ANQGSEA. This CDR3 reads CSVDKLRGDEQFF. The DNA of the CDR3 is TGCAGCGTTGATAAGCTCAGGGGCGATGAGCAGTTCTTC.

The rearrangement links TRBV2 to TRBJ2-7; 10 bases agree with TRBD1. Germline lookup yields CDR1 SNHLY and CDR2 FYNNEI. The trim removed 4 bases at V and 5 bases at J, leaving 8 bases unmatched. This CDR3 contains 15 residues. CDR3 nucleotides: TGTGCCAGCAGTGGCCGGGACAGGGGAACGGACGAGCAGTACTTC. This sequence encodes CASSGRDRGTDEQYF.

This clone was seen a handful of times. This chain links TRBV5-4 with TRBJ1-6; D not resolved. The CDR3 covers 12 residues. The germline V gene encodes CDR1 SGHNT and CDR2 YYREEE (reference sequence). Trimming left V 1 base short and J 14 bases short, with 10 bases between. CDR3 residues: CASSLNLESLHF. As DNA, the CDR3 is TGTGCCAGCAGCTTGAATCTGGAGTCCCTCCACTTT.

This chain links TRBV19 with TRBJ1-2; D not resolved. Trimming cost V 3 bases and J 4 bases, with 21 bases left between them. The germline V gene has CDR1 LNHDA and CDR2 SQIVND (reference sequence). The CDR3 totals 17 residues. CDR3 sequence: CASSIQAGSKGFYGYTF. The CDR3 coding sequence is TGTGCCAGTAGTATTCAGGCAGGATCAAAAGGCTTCTATGGCTACACCTTC.

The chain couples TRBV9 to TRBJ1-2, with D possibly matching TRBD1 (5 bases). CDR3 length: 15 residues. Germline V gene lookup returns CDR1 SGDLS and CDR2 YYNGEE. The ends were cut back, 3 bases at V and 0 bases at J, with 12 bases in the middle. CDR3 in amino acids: CASSAPPGSNYGYTF. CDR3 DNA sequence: TGTGCCAGCAGCGCCCCCCCAGGGTCTAACTATGGCTACACCTTC.

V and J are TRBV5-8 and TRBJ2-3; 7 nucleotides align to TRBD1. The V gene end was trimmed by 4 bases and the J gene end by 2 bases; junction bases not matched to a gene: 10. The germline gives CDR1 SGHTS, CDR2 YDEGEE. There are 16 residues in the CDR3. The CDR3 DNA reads TGTGCCAGCAGCCTGGAAAGGGGACAGCCCACAGATACGCAGTATTTT. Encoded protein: CASSLERGQPTDTQYF.

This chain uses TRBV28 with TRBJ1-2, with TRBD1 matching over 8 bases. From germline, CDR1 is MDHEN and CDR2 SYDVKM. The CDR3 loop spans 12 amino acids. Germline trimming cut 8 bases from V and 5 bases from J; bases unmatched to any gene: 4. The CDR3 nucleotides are TGTGCCAGCCGGACAGGGTTATATGGCTACACCTTC. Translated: CASRTGLYGYTF.

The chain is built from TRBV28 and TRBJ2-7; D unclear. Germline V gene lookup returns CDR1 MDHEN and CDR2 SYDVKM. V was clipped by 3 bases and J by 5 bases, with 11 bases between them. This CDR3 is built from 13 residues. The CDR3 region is CASSFSLSNEQYF. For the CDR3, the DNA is TGTGCCAGCAGTTTTTCTCTAAGTAACGAGCAGTACTTC.

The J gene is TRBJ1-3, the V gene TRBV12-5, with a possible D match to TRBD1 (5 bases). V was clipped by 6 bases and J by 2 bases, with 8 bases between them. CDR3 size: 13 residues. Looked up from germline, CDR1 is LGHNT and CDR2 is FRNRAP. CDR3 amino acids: CASGRTTGNTIYF. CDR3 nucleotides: TGTGCTAGTGGACGGACAACTGGAAACACCATATATTTT.

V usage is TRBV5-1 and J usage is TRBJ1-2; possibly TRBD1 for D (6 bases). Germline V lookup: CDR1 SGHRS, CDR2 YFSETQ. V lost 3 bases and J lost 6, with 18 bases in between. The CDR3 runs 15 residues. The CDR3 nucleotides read TGCGCCAGCAGCTCCCTTGGGGACAAGGCCAATGGCTACACCTTC. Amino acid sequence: CASSSLGDKANGYTF.

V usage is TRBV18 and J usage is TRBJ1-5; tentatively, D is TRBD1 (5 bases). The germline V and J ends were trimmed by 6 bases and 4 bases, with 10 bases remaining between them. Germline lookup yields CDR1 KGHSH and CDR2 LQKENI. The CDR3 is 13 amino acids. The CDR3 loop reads CASSVDRNQPQHF. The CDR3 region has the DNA TGTGCCAGCTCCGTCGACAGAAATCAGCCCCAGCATTTT.

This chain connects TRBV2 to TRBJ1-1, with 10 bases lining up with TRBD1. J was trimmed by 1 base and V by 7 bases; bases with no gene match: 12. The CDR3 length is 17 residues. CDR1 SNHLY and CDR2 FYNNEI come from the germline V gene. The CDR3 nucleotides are TGTGCCAGCACCCTCTCCGGGACAGGGGCTTGGAACACTGAAGCTTTCTTT. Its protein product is CASTLSGTGAWNTEAFF.

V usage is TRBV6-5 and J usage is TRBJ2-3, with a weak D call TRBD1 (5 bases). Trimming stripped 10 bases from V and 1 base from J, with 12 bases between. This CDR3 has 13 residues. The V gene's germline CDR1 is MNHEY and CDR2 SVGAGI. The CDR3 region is CAMQGDGTDTQYF. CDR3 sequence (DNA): TGTGCCATGCAGGGCGACGGCACAGATACGCAGTATTTT.

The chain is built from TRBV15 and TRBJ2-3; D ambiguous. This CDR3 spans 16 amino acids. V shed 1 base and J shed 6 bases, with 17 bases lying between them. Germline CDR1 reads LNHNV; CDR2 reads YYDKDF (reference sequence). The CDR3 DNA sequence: TGTGCCACCAGCAGAGTTTTATTACCCCCCGGGGATACGCAGTATTTT. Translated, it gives CATSRVLLPPGDTQYF.

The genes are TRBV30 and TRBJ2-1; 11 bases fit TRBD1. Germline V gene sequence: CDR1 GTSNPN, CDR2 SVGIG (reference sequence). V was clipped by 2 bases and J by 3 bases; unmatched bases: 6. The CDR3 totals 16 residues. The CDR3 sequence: CAWSFTGTGGYNEQFF. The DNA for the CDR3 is TGTGCCTGGAGTTTCACCGGGACAGGGGGCTACAATGAGCAGTTCTTC.

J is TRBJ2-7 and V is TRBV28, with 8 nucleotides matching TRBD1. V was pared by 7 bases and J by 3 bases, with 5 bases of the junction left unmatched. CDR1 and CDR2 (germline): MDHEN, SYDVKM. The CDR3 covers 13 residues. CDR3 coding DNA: TGTGCCAGCACCTTTGGACAGGGCTACGAGCAGTACTTC. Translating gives CASTFGQGYEQYF.

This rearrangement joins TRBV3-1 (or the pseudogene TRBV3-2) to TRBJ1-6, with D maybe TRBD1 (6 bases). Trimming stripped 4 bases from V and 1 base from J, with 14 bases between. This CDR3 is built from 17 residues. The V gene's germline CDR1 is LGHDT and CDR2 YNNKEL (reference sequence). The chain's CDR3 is CASSPLRGFSYNSPLHF. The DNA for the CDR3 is TGTGCCAGCAGCCCTCTAAGGGGGTTTTCCTATAATTCACCCCTCCACTTT.

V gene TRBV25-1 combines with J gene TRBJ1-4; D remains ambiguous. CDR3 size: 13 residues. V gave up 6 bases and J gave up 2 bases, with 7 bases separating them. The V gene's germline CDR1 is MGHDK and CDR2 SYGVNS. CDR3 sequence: CASRRQTNEKLFF. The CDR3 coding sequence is TGTGCCAGCAGGAGGCAGACTAATGAAAAACTGTTTTTT.

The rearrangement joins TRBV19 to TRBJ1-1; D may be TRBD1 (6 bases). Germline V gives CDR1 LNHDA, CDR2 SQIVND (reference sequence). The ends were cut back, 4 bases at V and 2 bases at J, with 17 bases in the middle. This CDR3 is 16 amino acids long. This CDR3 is CASSTRGGATNTEAFF. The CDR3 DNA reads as TGTGCCAGTAGTACACGAGGGGGGGCAACCAACACTGAAGCTTTCTTT.

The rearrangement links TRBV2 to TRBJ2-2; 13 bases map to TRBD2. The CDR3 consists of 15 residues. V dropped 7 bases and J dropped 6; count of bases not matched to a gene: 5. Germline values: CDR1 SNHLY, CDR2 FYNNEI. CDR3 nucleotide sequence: TGTGCCAGCACCTACACTAGCGGGGGGGCCGGGGAGCTGTTTTTT. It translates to CASTYTSGGAGELFF.

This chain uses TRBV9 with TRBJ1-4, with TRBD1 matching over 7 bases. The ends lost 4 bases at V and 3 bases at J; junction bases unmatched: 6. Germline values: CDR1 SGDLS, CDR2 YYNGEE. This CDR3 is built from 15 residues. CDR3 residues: CASSPWTGSNEKLFF. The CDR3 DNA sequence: TGTGCCAGCAGCCCTTGGACAGGCTCTAATGAAAAACTGTTTTTT. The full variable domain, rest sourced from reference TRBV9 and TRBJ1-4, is DSGVTQTPKHLITATGQRVTLRCSPRSGDLSVYWYQQSLDQGLQFLIQYYNGEERAKGNILERFSAQQFPDLHSELNLSSLELGDSALYFCASSPWTGSNEKLFFGSGTQLSVL.

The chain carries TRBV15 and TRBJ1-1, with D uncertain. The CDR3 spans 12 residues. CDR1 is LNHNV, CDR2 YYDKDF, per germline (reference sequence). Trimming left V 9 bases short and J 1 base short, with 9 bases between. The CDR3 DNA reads TGTGCCACGCTCGCGAGGAACACTGAAGCTTTCTTT. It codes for CATLARNTEAFF.

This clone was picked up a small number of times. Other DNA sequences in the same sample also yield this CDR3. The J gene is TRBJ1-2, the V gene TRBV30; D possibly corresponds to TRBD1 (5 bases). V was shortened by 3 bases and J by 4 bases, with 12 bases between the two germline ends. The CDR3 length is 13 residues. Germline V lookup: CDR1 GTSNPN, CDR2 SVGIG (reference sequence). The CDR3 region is CAWSREGLYGYTF. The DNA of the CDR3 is TGTGCCTGGAGCCGGGAGGGGCTCTATGGCTACACCTTC.

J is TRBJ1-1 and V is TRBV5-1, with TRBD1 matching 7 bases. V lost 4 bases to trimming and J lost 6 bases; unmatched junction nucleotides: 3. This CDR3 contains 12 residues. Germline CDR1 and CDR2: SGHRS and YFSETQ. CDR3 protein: CASSPGTAEAFF. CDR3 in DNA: TGCGCCAGCAGCCCCGGGACAGCTGAAGCTTTCTTT.